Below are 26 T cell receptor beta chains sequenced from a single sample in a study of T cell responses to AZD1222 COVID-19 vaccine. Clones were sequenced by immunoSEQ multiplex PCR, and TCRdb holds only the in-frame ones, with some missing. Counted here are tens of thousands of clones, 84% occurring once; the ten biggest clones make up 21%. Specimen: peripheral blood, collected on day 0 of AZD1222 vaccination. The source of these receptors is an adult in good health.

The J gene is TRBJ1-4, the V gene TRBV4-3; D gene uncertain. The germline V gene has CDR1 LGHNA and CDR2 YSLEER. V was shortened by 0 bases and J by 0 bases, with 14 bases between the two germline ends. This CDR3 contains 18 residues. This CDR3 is CASSQDTVGSATNEKLFF. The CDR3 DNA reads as TGCGCCAGCAGCCAAGATACGGTGGGCTCTGCAACTAATGAAAAACTGTTTTTT.

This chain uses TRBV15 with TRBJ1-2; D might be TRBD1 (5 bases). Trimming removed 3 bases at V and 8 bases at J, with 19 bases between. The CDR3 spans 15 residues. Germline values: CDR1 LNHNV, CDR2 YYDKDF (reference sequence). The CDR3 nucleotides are TGTGCCACCAGCAGTAAAGGCGAGGGGAGCGGGGGCTACACCTTC. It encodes CATSSKGEGSGGYTF. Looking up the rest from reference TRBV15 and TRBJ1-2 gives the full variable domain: DAMVIQNPRYQVTQFGKPVTLSCSQTLNHNVMYWYQQKSSQAPKLLFHYYDKDFNNEADTPDNFQSRRPNTSFCFLDIRSPGLGDTAMYLCATSSKGEGSGGYTFGSGTRLTVV.

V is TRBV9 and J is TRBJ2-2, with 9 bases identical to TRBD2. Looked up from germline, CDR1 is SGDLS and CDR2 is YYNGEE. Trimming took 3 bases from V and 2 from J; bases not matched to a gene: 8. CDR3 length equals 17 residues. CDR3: CASSAPRTSANTGELFF. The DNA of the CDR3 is TGTGCCAGCAGCGCGCCTCGGACTAGCGCTAACACCGGGGAGCTGTTTTTT.

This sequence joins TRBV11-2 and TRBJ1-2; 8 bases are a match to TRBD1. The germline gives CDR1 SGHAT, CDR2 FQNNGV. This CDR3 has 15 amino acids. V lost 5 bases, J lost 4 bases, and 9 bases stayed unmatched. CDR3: CASSNTRDRFYGYTF. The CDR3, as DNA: TGTGCCAGCAGCAATACCCGGGACAGGTTCTATGGCTACACCTTC.

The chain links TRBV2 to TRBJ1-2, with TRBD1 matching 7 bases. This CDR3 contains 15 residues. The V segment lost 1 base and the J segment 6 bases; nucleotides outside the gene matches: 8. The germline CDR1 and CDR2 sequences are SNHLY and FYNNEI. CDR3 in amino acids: CASSEGGAGGDGYTF. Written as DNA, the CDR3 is TGTGCCAGCAGTGAAGGTGGGGCAGGGGGAGATGGCTACACCTTC.

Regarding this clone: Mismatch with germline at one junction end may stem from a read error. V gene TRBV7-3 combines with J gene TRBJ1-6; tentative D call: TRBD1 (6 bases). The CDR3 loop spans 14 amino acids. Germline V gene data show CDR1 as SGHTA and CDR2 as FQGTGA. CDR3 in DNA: TGTGCCAGCAGCCTAACAGGGTTCGACTCACCCCTCCACTTT. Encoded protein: CASSLTGFDSPLHF.

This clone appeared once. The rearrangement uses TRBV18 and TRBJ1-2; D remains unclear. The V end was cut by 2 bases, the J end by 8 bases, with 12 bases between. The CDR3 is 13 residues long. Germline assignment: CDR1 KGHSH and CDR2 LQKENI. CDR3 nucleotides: TGTGCCAGCTCACCAATAGCGGGGTCGGGCTACACCTTC. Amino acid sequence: CASSPIAGSGYTF.

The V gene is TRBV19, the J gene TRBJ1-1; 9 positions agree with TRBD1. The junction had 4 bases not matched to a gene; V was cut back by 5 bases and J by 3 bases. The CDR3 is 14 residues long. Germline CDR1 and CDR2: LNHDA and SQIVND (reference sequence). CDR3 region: CASSSGTGYTEAFF. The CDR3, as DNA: TGTGCCAGTAGTTCCGGGACAGGGTACACTGAAGCTTTCTTT.

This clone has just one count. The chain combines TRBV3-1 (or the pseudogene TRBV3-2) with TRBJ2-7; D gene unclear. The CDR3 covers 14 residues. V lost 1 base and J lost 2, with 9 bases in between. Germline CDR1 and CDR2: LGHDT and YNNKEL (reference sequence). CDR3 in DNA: TGTGCCAGCAGCCAAGTTGGTGTAGCCTACGAGCAGTACTTC. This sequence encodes CASSQVGVAYEQYF.

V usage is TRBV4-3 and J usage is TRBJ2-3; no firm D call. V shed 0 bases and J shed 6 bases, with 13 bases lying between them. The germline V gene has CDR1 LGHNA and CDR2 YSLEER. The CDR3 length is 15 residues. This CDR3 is CASSQEPDFWDTQYF. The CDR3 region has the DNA TGCGCCAGCAGCCAAGAACCAGATTTTTGGGATACGCAGTATTTT.

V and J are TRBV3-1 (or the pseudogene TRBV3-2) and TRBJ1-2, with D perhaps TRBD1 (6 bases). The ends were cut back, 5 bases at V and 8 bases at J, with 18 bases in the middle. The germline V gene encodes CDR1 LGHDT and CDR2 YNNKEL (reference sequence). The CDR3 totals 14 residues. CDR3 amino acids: CASSALGGPGGYTF. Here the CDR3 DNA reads TGTGCCAGCAGCGCCTTAGGGGGGCCTGGAGGCTACACCTTC.

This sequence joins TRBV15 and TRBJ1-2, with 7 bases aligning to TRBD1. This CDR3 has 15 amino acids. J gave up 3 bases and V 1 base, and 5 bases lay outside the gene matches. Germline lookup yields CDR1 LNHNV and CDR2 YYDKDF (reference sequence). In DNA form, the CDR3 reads TGTGCCACCAGCAGAGGACAGGGACCGGACTATGGCTACACCTTC. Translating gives CATSRGQGPDYGYTF.

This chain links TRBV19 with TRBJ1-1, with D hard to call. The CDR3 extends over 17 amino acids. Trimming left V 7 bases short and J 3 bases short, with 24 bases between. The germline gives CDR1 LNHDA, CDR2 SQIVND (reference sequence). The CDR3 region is CASILVRKLGSDTEAFF. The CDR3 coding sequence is TGTGCCAGTATTTTGGTACGCAAGTTGGGGTCAGACACTGAAGCTTTCTTT.

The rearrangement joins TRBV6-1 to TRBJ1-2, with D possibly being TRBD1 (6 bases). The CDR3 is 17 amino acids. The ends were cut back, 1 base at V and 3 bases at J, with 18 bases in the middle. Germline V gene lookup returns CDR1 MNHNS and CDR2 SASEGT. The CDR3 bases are TGTGCCAGCAGTGAAGACAGGGTTGTGATCAACCACTATGGCTACACCTTC. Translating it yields CASSEDRVVINHYGYTF.

CDR3 nucleotides: TGTGCCAGCAGCGTAGCTCGGGACCCCACAACTGGGAACACTGAAGCTTTCTTT. Its protein product is CASSVARDPTTGNTEAFF. The rearrangement uses TRBV9 and TRBJ1-1, with D maybe TRBD1 (5 bases). This CDR3 is 18 amino acids long. The V end lost 0 bases, the J end lost 1 base, and 19 bases lay between the germline ends. The germline V gene has CDR1 SGDLS and CDR2 YYNGEE.

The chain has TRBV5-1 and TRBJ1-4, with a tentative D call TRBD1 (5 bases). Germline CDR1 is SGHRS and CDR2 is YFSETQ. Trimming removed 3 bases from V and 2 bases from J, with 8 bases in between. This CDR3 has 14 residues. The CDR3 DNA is TGCGCCAGCAGCTCCGGGGGGACTAATGAAAAACTGTTTTTT. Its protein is CASSSGGTNEKLFF.

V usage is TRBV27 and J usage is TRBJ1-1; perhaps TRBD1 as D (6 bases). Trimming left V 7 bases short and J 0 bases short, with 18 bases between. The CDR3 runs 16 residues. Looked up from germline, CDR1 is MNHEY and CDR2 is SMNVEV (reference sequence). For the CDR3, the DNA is TGTGCCAGCATACGGACAGCCTACTTCATGAACACTGAAGCTTTCTTT. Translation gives CASIRTAYFMNTEAFF.

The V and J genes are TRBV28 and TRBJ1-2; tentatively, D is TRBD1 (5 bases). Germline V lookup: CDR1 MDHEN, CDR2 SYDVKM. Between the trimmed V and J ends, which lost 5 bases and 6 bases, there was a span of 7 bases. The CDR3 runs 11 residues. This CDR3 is CASSGGDGYTF. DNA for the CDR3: TGTGCCAGCAGTGGAGGGGATGGCTACACCTTC.

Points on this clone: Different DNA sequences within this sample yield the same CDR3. The DNA for the CDR3 is TGTGCCAGCAGTCGGGACAGGGTAACTGAAGCTTTCTTT. Its protein product is CASSRDRVTEAFF. The rearrangement uses TRBV28 and TRBJ1-1; 9 nucleotides align to TRBD1. The CDR3 consists of 13 residues. Trimming at V came to 5 bases and at J to 5 bases, leaving 3 bases not matched to a gene. Germline loops: CDR1 MDHEN, CDR2 SYDVKM. The full variable domain, with the rest looked up from reference TRBV28 and TRBJ1-1, is DVKVTQSSRYLVKRTGEKVFLECVQDMDHENMFWYRQDPGLGLRLIYFSYDVKMKEKGDIPEGYSVSREKKERFSLILESASTNQTSMYLCASSRDRVTEAFFGQGTRLTVV.

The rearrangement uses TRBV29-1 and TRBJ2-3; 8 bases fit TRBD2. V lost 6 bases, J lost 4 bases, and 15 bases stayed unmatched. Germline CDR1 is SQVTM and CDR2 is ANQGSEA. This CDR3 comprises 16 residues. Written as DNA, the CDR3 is TGCAGCGTGGAGCACCCGGGACTAGTTTTGTCAGATACGCAGTATTTT. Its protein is CSVEHPGLVLSDTQYF.

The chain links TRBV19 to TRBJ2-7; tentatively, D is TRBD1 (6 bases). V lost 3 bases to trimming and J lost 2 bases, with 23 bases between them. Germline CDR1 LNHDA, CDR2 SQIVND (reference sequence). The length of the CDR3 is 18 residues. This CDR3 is CASSMGTSQGGWTYEQYF. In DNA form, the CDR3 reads TGTGCCAGTAGTATGGGGACATCACAGGGTGGATGGACCTACGAGCAGTACTTC. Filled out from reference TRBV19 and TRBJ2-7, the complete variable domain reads DGGITQSPKYLFRKEGQNVTLSCEQNLNHDAMYWYRQDPGQGLRLIYYSQIVNDFQKGDIAEGYSVSREKKESFPLTVTSAQKNPTAFYLCASSMGTSQGGWTYEQYFGPGTRLTVT.

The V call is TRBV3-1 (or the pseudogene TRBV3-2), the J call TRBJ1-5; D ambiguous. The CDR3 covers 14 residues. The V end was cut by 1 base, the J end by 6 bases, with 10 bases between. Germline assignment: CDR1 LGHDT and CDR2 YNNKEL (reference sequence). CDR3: CASSQAGISQPQHF. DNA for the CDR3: TGTGCCAGCAGCCAAGCGGGAATCAGTCAGCCCCAGCATTTT.

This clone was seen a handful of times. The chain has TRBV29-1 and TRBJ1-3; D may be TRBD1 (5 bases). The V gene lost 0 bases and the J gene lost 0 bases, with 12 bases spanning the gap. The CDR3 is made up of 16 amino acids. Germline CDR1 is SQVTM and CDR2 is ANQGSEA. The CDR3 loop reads CSVEDGAAGSGNTIYF. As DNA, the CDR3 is TGCAGCGTTGAAGACGGGGCGGCGGGCTCTGGAAACACCATATATTTT.

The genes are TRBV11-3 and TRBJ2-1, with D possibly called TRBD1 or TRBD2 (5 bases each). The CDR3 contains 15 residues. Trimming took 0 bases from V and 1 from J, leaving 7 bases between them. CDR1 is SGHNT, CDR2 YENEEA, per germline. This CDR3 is CASSLERGSYNEQFF. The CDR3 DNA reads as TGTGCCAGCAGCTTAGAGAGGGGTTCCTACAATGAGCAGTTCTTC.

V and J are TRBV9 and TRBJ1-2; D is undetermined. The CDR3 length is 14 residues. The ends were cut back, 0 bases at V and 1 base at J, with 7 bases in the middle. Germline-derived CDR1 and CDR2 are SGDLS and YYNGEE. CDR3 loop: CASSVEDDNYGYTF. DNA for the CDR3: TGTGCCAGCAGCGTAGAGGACGATAACTATGGCTACACCTTC.

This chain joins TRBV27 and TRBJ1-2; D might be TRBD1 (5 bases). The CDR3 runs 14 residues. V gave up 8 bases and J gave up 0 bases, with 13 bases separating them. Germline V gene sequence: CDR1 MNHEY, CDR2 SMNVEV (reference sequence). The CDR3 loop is CASQPQGANYGYTF. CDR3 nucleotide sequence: TGTGCCAGCCAGCCCCAGGGCGCTAACTATGGCTACACCTTC.